The clone carrying this TCR beta chain was observed a few times. This entry comes from a study of human T cells and chemical hapten exposure. TCRdb re-analysed the RACE reads in MiXCR, keeping a single row per CDR3 protein. In the table there are tens of thousands of distinct CDR3 sequences, about 31% of which are singletons. Specified time point: patch test 1, 2 weeks after DPC sensitization. Treatment in this sample: therapeutic diphenylcyclopropenone sensitization with weekly scalp DPC. At patch-test visits, sampling came before the patch test. This clonotype was obtained from a man in his forties with alopecia areata. Some clones in this sample may be carry-over from other donors' samples. The sample was whole blood, taken in connection with sensitization to the hapten diphenylcyclopropenone (DPC).

CDR3 sequence (DNA): TGCAGTGCTAGAGTGGACAATAGCAATCAGCCCCAGCATTTT. Translation: CSARVDNSNQPQHF. The rearrangement uses TRBV20-1 and TRBJ1-5; D perhaps matches TRBD1 (5 bases). The germline gives CDR1 DFQATT, CDR2 SNEGSKA (reference sequence). The CDR3 contains 14 residues. Trimming took off 1 base at V and 0 bases at J, with 7 bases between the two ends.